A single sample is the source of the 20 T cell receptor beta chains below, sequenced in a study of shared clonotypes between healthy human individuals. TCRdb's table, derived via immunoSEQ multiplex PCR, lists solely in-frame clones and lacks some. The sample contains 1.4 million or so clones, about 98.5% of which appear only once. The sequenced sample consisted of naive CD4+ T cells sorted from blood. Subset of the sample: CD45RA+ positively selected. These receptors originate from a man aged 30 to 39 in good health.

The chain is built from TRBV9 and TRBJ2-7; maybe TRBD1 (6 bases). Germline V CDR1 and CDR2: SGDLS, YYNGEE. The CDR3 has 15 residues. V shed 0 bases and J shed 2 bases, with 12 bases lying between them. CDR3 sequence reads: CASSVGDTAAYEQYF. The CDR3 DNA is TGTGCCAGCAGCGTAGGGGACACCGCCGCCTACGAGCAGTACTTC.

This chain connects TRBV11-2 to TRBJ2-3; 9 nucleotides agree with TRBD2. The CDR3 has 17 amino acids. CDR1 and CDR2 from the germline V gene are SGHAT and FQNNGV. With V trimmed by 2 bases and J by 5 bases, 11 bases remained unmatched. This chain's CDR3 is CASSLHLLREGGDTQYF. The CDR3 bases are TGTGCCAGCAGCTTACACCTCTTGCGGGAGGGGGGAGATACGCAGTATTTT.

J is TRBJ2-4 and V is TRBV6-6; D is unclear. The CDR3 spans 15 residues. Between the trimmed V and J ends, which lost 5 bases and 0 bases, there was a span of 11 bases. Germline V gene lookup returns CDR1 MNHNY and CDR2 SVGAGI (reference sequence). The CDR3: CASSTDLLAKNIQYF. The CDR3 region has the DNA TGTGCCAGCAGTACCGACCTATTAGCCAAAAACATTCAGTACTTC.

This sequence joins TRBV5-1 and TRBJ2-3; 10 bases are shared with TRBD1. The CDR3 consists of 16 residues. Germline CDR1 reads SGHRS; CDR2 reads YFSETQ. J was trimmed by 2 bases and V by 3 bases; bases with no gene match: 6. CDR3 sequence (DNA): TGCGCCAGCAGCTCGAGACAGGGGGCATACACAGATACGCAGTATTTT. Protein product: CASSSRQGAYTDTQYF. Together with reference TRBV5-1 and TRBJ2-3, the CDR3 gives the full variable domain: KAGVTQTPRYLIKTRGQQVTLSCSPISGHRSVSWYQQTPGQGLQFLFEYFSETQRNKGNFPGRFSGRQFSNSRSEMNVSTLELGDSALYLCASSSRQGAYTDTQYFGPGTRLTVL.

This chain connects TRBV5-5 to TRBJ2-6, with 12 nucleotides matching TRBD2. Germline V gene lookup returns CDR1 SGHKS and CDR2 YYEKEE (reference sequence). The length of the CDR3 is 20 residues. V shed 1 base, J shed 0 bases, and the junction held 8 bases outside the gene matches. Here the CDR3 DNA reads TGTGCCAGCAGCTTGTGGTGGACTAGCGGGATACCCTCTGGGGCCAACGTCCTGACTTTC. Protein product: CASSLWWTSGIPSGANVLTF.

The V call is TRBV5-1, the J call TRBJ1-2; D unclear. Between the trimmed V and J ends, which lost 0 bases and 8 bases, there was a span of 14 bases. CDR1 and CDR2 (germline): SGHRS, YFSETQ. The CDR3 extends over 14 amino acids. In DNA, the CDR3 is TGCGCCAGCAGCTTGGAAACCCGTCCTCGGGGCTACACCTTC. Its translation: CASSLETRPRGYTF.

The V and J genes are TRBV28 and TRBJ1-1, with D unresolved. Germline lookup yields CDR1 MDHEN and CDR2 SYDVKM. CDR3 length: 11 residues. V was clipped by 3 bases and J by 8 bases, with 7 bases between them. CDR3 DNA: TGTGCCAGCAGTTTTTTCGGGGAAGCTTTCTTT. Residues: CASSFFGEAFF.

The V and J genes are TRBV11-2 and TRBJ1-1; D is ambiguous. This CDR3 comprises 15 residues. The V and J ends lost 1 base and 3 bases respectively, with 12 bases between them. Germline assignment: CDR1 SGHAT and CDR2 FQNNGV. In DNA, the CDR3 is TGTGCCAGCAGCTTAGCGATCGGGCCAGACACTGAAGCTTTCTTT. This codes for CASSLAIGPDTEAFF.

The chain links TRBV13 to TRBJ2-3; 7 nucleotides align to TRBD2. With V trimmed by 4 bases and J by 6 bases, 7 bases remained unmatched. Germline CDR1 is PRHDT and CDR2 is FYEKMQ (reference sequence). This CDR3 has 14 amino acids. Here the CDR3 reads CASSWRPTSDTQYF. The CDR3 DNA sequence: TGTGCCAGCAGCTGGAGACCGACTAGCGATACGCAGTATTTT.

The V and J genes are TRBV29-1 and TRBJ2-2, with a possible D match to TRBD1 (6 bases). Germline V lookup: CDR1 SQVTM, CDR2 ANQGSEA. With 1 base removed from V and 6 bases from J, the gap between germline ends came to 15 bases. There are 15 residues in the CDR3. CDR3 DNA: TGCAGCGTTGAAGCCCCAGGGGTGTTTCCCGGGGAGCTGTTTTTT. Translated, it gives CSVEAPGVFPGELFF.

This chain connects TRBV9 to TRBJ2-7; TRBD2 agrees at 9 bases. Germline assignment: CDR1 SGDLS and CDR2 YYNGEE. The ends lost 0 bases at V and 3 bases at J; junction bases unmatched: 4. The CDR3 spans 15 residues. CDR3 in DNA: TGTGCCAGCAGCGTAGACAGCGGGGGGTTCTACGAGCAGTACTTC. Protein sequence: CASSVDSGGFYEQYF.

V is TRBV29-1 and J is TRBJ1-2; D call uncertain. Germline V gives CDR1 SQVTM, CDR2 ANQGSEA. The CDR3 is 10 residues long. Trimming removed 7 bases from V and 8 bases from J, with 11 bases in between. In nucleotides, the CDR3 is TGCAGCGCATTTTTGCGGGGCTACACCTTC. It yields the protein CSAFLRGYTF.

V gene TRBV7-2 combines with J gene TRBJ2-3; 9 bases map to TRBD1. The germline V gene has CDR1 SGHTA and CDR2 FQGNSA. Germline trimming cut 8 bases from V and 5 bases from J; bases unmatched to any gene: 8. The CDR3 length is 14 residues. The CDR3: CASSRDRVEDTQYF. The CDR3 DNA follows: TGTGCCAGCTCAAGGGACAGGGTGGAAGATACGCAGTATTTT.

J is TRBJ2-1 and V is TRBV6-1; 8 nucleotides agree with TRBD2. Germline V gene data show CDR1 as MNHNS and CDR2 as SASEGT. The J segment lost 6 bases and the V segment lost 7 bases, leaving 8 bases of the junction unmatched. This CDR3 region has 14 residues. CDR3 sequence reads: CASIRLAGINEQFF. The CDR3 DNA is TGTGCCAGCATCCGGCTAGCGGGCATCAATGAGCAGTTCTTC.

The chain is built from TRBV6-8 and TRBJ2-1; TRBD2 matches at 11 bases. The CDR3 extends over 13 amino acids. Germline lookup yields CDR1 MNHGY and CDR2 SAAAGT. Losses at the gene ends were 9 bases for V and 6 bases for J; bases not matched to a gene: 4. The CDR3 is CARGTSGFNEQFF. In DNA, the CDR3 is TGTGCCAGGGGGACTAGCGGATTCAATGAGCAGTTCTTC.

The chain has TRBV19 and TRBJ2-1; no definite D call. Trimming left V 5 bases short and J 7 bases short, with 15 bases between. CDR1 is LNHDA, CDR2 SQIVND, per germline (reference sequence). This CDR3 is built from 14 residues. Here the CDR3 reads CASSERVSLNEQFF. DNA for the CDR3: TGTGCCAGTAGTGAAAGGGTATCGTTAAATGAGCAGTTCTTC.

The J gene is TRBJ2-7, the V gene TRBV29-1; D might be TRBD1 (5 bases). The CDR3 runs to 14 residues. V shed 4 bases and J shed 3 bases, with 16 bases lying between them. The germline CDR1 and CDR2 sequences are SQVTM and ANQGSEA. The CDR3 DNA reads as TGCAGCGTTGCGCCCACAACAGGCTACTACGAGCAGTACTTC. Its translation: CSVAPTTGYYEQYF.

The CDR3 loop reads CASSPGPSYNEQFF. The CDR3 region has the DNA TGTGCCAGCAGCCCCGGTCCGTCCTACAATGAGCAGTTCTTC. The chain links TRBV11-3 to TRBJ2-1, with D unclear. This CDR3 region has 14 residues. V dropped 5 bases and J dropped 1 base, with 9 bases sitting between them. CDR1 SGHNT and CDR2 YENEEA come from the germline V gene.

For the CDR3, the DNA is TGTGCCAGCAGCACAGGGGTCGTGGCAGATACGCAGTATTTT. It specifies CASSTGVVADTQYF. V is TRBV14 and J is TRBJ2-3; TRBD1 matches 7 bases. The CDR3 consists of 14 residues. Germline assignment: CDR1 SGHDN and CDR2 FVKESK. V lost 5 bases and J lost 4; bases outside the gene matches: 6.

V and J are TRBV5-1 and TRBJ2-2; D ambiguous. V was shortened by 7 bases and J by 5 bases, with 12 bases between the two germline ends. This CDR3 is built from 13 residues. Germline V gene sequence: CDR1 SGHRS, CDR2 YFSETQ. CDR3 sequence (DNA): TGCGCCAGCGAGTCCGGATTAACCGGGGAGCTGTTTTTT. Amino acids: CASESGLTGELFF.